This entry concerns a single T cell receptor beta chain. CDR1 SGHRS and CDR2 YFSETQ come from the germline V gene. V lost 2 bases to trimming and J lost 7 bases; unmatched junction nucleotides: 5. There are 14 residues in the CDR3. The source of the sample is a study of control samples from healthy donors and cancer patients. TCRdb's table, derived via immunoSEQ multiplex PCR, lists solely in-frame clones and lacks some. The sample lists about 92,000 clones, around 82% occurring once. Sequencing was performed on blood. J is TRBJ1-4 and V is TRBV5-1; 7 nucleotides agree with TRBD1. The TCR originated in a woman aged 55-69 years in good health. Written as DNA, the CDR3 is TGCGCCAGCAGCTTAGGACAGGTTCGTGAAAAACTGTTTTTT. Residues: CASSLGQVREKLFF. The whole variable domain, remainder taken from reference TRBV5-1 and TRBJ1-4, is KAGVTQTPRYLIKTRGQQVTLSCSPISGHRSVSWYQQTPGQGLQFLFEYFSETQRNKGNFPGRFSGRQFSNSRSEMNVSTLELGDSALYLCASSLGQVREKLFFGSGTQLSVL.